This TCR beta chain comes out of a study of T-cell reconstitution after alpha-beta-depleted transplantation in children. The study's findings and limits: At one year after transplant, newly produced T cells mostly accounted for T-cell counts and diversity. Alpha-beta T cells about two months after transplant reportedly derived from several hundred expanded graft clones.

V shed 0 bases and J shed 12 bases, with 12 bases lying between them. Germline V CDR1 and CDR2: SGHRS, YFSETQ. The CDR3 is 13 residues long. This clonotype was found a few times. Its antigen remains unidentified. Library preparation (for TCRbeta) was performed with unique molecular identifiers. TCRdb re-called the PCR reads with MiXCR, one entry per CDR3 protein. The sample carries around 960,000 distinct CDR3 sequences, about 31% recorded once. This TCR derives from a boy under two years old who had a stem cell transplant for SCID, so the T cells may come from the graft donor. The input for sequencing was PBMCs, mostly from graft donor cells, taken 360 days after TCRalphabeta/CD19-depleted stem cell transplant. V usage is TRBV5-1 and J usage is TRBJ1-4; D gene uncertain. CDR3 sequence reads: CASSLGWATELFF. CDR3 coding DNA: TGCGCCAGCAGCTTGGGATGGGCCACGGAACTGTTTTTT.